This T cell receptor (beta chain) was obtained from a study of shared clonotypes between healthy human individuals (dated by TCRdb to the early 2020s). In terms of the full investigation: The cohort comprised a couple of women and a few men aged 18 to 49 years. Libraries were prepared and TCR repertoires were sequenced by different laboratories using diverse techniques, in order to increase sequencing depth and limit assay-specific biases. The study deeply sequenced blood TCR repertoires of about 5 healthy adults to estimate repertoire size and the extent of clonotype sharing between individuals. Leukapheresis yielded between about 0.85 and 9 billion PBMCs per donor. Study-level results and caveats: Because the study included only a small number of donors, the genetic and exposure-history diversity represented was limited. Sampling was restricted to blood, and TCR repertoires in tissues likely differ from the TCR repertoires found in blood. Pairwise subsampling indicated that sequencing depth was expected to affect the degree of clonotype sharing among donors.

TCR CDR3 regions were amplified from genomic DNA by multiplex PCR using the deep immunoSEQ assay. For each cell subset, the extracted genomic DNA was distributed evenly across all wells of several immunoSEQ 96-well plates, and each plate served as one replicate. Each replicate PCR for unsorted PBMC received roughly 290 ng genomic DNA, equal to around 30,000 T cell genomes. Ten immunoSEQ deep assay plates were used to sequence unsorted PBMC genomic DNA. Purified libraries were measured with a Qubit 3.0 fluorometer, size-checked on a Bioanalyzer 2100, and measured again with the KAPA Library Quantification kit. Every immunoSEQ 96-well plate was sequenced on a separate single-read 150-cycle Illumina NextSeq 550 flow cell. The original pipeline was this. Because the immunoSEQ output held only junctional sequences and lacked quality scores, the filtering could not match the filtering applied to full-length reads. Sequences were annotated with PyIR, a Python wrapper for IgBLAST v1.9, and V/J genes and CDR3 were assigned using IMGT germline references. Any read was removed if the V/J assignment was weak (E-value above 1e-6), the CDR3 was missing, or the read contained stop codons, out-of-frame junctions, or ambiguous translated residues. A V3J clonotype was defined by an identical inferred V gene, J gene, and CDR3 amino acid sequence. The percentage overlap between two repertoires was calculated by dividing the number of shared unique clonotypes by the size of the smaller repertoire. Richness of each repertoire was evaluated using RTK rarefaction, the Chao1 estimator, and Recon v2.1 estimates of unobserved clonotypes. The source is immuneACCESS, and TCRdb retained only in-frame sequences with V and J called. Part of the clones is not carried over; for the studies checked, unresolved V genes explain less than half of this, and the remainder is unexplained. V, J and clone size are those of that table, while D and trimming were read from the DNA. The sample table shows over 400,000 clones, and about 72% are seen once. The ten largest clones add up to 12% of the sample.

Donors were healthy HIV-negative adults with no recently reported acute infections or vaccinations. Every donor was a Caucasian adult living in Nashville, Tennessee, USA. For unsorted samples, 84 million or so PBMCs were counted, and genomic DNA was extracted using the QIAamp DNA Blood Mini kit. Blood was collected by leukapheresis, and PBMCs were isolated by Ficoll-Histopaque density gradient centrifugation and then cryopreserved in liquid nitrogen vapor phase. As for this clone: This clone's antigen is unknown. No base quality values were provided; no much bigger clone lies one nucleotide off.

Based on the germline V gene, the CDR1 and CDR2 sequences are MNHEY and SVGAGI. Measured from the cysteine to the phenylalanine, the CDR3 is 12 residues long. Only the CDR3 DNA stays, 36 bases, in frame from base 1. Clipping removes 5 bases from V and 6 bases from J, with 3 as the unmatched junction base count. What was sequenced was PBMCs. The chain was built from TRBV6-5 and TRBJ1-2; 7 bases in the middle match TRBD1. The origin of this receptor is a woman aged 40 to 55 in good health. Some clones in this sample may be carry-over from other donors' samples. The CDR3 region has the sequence CASSHTGDGYTF. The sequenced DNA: TGTGCCAGCAGTCATACAGGGGATGGCTACACCTTC.